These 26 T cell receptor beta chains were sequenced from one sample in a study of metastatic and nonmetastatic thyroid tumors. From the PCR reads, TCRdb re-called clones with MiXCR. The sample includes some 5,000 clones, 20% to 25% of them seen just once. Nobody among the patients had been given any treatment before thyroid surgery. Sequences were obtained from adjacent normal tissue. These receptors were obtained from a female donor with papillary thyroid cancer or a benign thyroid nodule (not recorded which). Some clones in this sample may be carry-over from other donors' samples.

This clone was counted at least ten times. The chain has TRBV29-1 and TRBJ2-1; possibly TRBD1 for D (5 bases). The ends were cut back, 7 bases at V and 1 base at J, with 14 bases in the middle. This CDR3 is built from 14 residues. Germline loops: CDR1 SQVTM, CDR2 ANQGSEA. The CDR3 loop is CSGGAVTSYNEQFF. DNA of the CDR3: TGCAGCGGTGGGGCAGTTACTTCCTACAATGAGCAGTTCTTC.

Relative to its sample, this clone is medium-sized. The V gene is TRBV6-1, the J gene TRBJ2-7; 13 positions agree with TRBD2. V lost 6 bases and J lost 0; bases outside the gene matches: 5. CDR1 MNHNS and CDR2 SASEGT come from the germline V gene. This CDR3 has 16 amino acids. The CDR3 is CASRFTSGRGSYEQYF. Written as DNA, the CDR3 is TGTGCCAGCAGGTTCACTAGCGGGAGGGGCTCCTACGAGCAGTACTTC.

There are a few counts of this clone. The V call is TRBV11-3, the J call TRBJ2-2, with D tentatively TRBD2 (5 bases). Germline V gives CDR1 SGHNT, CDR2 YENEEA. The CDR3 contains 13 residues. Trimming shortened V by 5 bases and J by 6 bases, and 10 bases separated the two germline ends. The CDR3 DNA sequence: TGTGCCAGCAGCGACTATAGCTCCGGGGAGCTGTTTTTT. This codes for CASSDYSSGELFF.

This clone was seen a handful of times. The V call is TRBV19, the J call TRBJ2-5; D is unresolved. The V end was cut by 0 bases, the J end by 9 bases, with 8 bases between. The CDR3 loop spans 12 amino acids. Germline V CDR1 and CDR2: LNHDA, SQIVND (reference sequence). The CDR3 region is CASSIDPGAQYF. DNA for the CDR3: TGTGCCAGTAGTATAGATCCTGGCGCCCAGTACTTC.

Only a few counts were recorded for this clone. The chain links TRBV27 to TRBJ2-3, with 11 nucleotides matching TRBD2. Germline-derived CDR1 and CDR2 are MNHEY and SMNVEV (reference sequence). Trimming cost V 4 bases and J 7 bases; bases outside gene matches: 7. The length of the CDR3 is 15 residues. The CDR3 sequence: CASSSASGGYYTQYF. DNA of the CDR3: TGTGCCAGCAGTTCAGCTAGCGGGGGGTACTATACGCAGTATTTT.

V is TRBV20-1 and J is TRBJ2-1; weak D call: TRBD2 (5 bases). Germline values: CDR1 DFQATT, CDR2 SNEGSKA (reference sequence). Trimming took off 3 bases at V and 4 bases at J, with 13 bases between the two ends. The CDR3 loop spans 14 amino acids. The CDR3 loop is CSARDFTTYNEQFF. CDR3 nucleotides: TGCAGTGCTAGGGACTTTACCACTTACAATGAGCAGTTCTTC.

This chain's CDR3 is CASSLGGQGAYYEQYF. In DNA, the CDR3 is TGCGCCAGCAGCTTGGGGGGACAGGGGGCATACTACGAGCAGTACTTC. This rearrangement joins TRBV5-1 to TRBJ2-7; TRBD1 agrees at 12 bases. Germline-derived CDR1 and CDR2 are SGHRS and YFSETQ. V lost 0 bases to trimming and J lost 3 bases; unmatched junction nucleotides: 4. The CDR3 has 16 amino acids.

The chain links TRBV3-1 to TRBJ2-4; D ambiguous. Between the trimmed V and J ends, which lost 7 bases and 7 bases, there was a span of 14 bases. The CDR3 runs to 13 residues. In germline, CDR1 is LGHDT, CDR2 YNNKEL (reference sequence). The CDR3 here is CASTSVLPNIQYF. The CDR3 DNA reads TGTGCCAGCACCTCGGTCCTTCCTAACATTCAGTACTTC. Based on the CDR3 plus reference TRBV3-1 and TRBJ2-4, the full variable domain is DTAVSQTPKYLVTQMGNDKSIKCEQNLGHDTMYWYKQDSKKFLKIMFSYNNKELIINETVPNRFSPKSPDKAHLNLHINSLELGDSAVYFCASTSVLPNIQYFGAGTRLSVL.

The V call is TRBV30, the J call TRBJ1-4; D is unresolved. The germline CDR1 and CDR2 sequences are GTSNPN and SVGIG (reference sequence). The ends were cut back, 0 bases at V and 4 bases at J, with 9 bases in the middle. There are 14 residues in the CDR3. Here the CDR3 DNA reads TGTGCCTGGAGTGTAGGTCGAATTAATGAAAAACTGTTTTTT. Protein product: CAWSVGRINEKLFF.

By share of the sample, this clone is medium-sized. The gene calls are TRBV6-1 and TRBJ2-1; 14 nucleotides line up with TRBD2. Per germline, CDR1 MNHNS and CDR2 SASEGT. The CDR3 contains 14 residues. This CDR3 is CVSGTSGGVNEQFF. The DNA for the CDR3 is TGTGTTTCCGGGACTAGCGGGGGAGTCAATGAGCAGTTCTTC.

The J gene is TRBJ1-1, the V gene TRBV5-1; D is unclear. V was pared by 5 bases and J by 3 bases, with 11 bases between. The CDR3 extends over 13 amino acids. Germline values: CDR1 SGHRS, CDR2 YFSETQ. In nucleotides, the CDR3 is TGCGCCAGCAGTATGGGTTCCTACACTGAAGCTTTCTTT. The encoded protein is CASSMGSYTEAFF.

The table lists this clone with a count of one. CDR3 nucleotide sequence: TGCAGTGCCCCCGGGACCCCTGGAGGGGGGGAGCTGTTTTTT. It encodes CSAPGTPGGGELFF. V and J are TRBV20-1 and TRBJ2-2; D might be TRBD2 (6 bases). V lost 6 bases and J lost 8, with 19 bases in between. CDR3 length equals 14 residues. The V gene's germline CDR1 is DFQATT and CDR2 SNEGSKA (reference sequence).

The CDR3 loop is CSALLGQGSSYNSPLHF. The CDR3 region has the DNA TGCAGTGCTCTACTTGGACAGGGGAGCTCCTATAATTCACCCCTCCACTTT. V gene TRBV20-1 combines with J gene TRBJ1-6; 9 nucleotides agree with TRBD1. This CDR3 region has 17 residues. Per the germline V gene, CDR1 is DFQATT and CDR2 is SNEGSKA (reference sequence). V dropped 5 bases and J dropped 0; count of bases not matched to a gene: 8.

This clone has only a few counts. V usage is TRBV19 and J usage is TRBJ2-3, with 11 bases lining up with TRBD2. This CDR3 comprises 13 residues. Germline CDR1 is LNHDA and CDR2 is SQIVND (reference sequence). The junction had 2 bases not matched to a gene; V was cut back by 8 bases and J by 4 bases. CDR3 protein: CASGTSGADTQYF. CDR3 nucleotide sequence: TGTGCCAGTGGGACTAGCGGTGCAGATACGCAGTATTTT. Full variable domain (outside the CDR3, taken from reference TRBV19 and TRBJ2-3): DGGITQSPKYLFRKEGQNVTLSCEQNLNHDAMYWYRQDPGQGLRLIYYSQIVNDFQKGDIAEGYSVSREKKESFPLTVTSAQKNPTAFYLCASGTSGADTQYFGPGTRLTVL.

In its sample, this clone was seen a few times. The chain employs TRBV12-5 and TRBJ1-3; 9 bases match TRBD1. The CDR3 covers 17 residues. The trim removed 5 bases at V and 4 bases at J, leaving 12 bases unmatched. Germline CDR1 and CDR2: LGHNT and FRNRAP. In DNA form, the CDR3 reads TGTGCTAGTGGTGAGACCCGAGGACAGGGGACGGGAAACACCATATATTTT. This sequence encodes CASGETRGQGTGNTIYF.

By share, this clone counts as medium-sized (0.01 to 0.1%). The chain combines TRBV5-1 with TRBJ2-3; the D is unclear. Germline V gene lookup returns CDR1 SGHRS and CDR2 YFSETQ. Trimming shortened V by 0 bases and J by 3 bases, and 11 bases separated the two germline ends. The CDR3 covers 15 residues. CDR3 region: CASSLGLTETDTQYF. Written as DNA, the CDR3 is TGCGCCAGCAGCTTGGGCCTCACCGAGACAGATACGCAGTATTTT.

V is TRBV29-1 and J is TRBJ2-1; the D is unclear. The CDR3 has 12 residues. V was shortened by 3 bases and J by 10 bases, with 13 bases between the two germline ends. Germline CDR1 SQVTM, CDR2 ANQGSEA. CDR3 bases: TGCAGCGTTGAGCCACTCCCCCCCGAGCAGTTCTTC. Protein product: CSVEPLPPEQFF.

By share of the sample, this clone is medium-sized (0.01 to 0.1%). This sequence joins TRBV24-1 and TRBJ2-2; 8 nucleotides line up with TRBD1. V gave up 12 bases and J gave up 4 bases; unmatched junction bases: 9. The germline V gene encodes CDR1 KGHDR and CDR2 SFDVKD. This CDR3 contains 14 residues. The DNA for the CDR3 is TGTGCCGCCCGGACAGGGACGGGCACCGGGGAGCTGTTTTTT. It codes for CAARTGTGTGELFF.

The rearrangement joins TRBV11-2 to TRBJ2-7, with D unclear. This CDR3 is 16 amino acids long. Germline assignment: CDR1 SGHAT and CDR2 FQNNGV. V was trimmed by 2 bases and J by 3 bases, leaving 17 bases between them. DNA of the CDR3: TGTGCCAGCAGCTTATCCCTCGGTGCTTCAAGCTACGAGCAGTACTTC. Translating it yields CASSLSLGASSYEQYF.

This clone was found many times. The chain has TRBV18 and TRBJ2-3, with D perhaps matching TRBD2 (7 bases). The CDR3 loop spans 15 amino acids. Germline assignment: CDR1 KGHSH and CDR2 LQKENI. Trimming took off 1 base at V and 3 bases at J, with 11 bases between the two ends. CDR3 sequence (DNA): TGTGCCAGCTCACCACAGGGGGGGGCGACAGATACGCAGTATTTT. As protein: CASSPQGGATDTQYF.

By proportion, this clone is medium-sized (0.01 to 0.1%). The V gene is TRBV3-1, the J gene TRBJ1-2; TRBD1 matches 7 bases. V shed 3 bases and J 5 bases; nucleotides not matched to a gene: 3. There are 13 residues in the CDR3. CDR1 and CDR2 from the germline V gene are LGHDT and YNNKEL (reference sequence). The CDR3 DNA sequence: TGTGCCAGCAGCCAGAAGGGGGCATATGGCTACACCTTC. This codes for CASSQKGAYGYTF.

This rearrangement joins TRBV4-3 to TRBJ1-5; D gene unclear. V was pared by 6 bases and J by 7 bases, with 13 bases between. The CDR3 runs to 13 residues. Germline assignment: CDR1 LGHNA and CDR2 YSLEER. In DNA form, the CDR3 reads TGCGCCAGCAGTCAAAGAGCGGGACAGCCCCAGCATTTT. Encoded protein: CASSQRAGQPQHF.

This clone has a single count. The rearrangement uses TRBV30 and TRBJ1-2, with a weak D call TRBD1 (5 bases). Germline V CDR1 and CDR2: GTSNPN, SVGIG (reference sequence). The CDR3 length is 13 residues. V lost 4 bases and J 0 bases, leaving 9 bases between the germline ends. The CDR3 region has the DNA TGTGCCTGGACTATACAGGCTAACTATGGCTACACCTTC. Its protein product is CAWTIQANYGYTF.

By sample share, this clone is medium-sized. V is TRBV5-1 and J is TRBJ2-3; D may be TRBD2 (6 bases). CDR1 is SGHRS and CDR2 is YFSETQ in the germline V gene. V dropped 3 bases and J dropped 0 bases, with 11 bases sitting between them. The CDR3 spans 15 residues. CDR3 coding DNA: TGCGCCAGCAGCTATGCAGGGACTAGCACAGATACGCAGTATTTT. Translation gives CASSYAGTSTDTQYF.

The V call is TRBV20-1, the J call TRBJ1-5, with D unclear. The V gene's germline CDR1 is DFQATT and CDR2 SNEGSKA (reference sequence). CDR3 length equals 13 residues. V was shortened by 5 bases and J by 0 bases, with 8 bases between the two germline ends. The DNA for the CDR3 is TGCAGTGCTGGCGGGAATAGCAATCAGCCCCAGCATTTT. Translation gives CSAGGNSNQPQHF.

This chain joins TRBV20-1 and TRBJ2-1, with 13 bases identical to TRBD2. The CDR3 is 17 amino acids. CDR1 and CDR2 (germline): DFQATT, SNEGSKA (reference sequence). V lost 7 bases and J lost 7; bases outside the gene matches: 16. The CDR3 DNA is TGCAGTGTCAACGGACTAGCGGGAGTAGTAAACGAAAATGAGCAGTTCTTC. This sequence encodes CSVNGLAGVVNENEQFF.